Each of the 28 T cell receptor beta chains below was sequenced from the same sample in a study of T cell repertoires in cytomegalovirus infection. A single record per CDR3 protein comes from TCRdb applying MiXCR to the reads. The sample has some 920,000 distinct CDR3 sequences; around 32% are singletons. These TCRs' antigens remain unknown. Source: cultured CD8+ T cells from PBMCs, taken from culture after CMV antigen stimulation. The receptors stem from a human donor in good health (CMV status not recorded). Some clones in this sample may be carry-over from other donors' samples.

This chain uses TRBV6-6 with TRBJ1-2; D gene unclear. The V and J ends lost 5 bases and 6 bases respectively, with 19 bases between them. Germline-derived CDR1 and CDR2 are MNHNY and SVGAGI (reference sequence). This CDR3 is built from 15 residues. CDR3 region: CASSDALRAFDGYTF. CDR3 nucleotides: TGTGCCAGCAGTGACGCCCTGAGGGCATTCGATGGCTACACCTTC.

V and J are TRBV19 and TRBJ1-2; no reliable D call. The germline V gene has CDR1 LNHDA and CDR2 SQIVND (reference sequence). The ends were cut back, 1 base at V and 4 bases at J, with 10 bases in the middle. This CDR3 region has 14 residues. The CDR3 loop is CASSIAQSFYGYTF. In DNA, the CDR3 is TGTGCCAGTAGTATAGCGCAGTCCTTCTATGGCTACACCTTC.

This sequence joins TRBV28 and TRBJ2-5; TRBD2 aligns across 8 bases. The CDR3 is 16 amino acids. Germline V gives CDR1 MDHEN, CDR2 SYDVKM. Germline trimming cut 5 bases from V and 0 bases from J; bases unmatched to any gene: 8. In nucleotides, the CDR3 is TGTGCCAGCAGTACATTAGCGGGGTCGTACCAAGAGACCCAGTACTTC. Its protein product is CASSTLAGSYQETQYF.

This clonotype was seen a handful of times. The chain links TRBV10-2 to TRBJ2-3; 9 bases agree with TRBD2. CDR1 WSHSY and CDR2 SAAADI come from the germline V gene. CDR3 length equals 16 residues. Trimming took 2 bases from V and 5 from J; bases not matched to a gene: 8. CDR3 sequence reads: CASSELGGGAVDTQYF. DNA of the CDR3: TGCGCCAGCAGTGAGCTTGGCGGGGGGGCAGTAGATACGCAGTATTTT.

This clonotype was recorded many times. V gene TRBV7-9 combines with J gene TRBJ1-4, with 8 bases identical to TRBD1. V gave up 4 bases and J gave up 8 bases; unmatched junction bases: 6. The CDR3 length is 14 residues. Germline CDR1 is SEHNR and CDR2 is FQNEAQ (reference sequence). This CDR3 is CASSWTGRDEKLFF. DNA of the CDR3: TGTGCCAGCAGCTGGACAGGGAGGGACGAAAAACTGTTTTTT.

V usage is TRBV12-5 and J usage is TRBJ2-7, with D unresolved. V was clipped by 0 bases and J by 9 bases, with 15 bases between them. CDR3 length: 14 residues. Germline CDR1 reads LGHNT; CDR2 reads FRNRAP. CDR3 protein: CASGLVLQVRRQYV. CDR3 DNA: TGTGCTAGTGGTTTGGTACTTCAGGTTAGAAGGCAGTACGTC.

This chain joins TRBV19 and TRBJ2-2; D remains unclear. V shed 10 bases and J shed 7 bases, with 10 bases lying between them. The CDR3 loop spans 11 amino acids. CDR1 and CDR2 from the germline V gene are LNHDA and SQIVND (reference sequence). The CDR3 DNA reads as TGTGCCACAACCCGGTACGGGGAGCTGTTTTTT. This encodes CATTRYGELFF.

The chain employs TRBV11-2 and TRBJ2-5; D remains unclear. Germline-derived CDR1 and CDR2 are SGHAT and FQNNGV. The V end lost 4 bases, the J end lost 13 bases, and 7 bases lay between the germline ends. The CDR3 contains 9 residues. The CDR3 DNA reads TGTGCCAGCAGCTCTTGGGGGTACTTC. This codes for CASSSWGYF.

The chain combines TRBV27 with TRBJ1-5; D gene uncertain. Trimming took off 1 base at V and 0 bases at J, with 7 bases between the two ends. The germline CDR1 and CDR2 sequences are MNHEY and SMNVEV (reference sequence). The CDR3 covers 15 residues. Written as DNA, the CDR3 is TGTGCCAGCAGTTTATTGCCGGTTAGCAATCAGCCCCAGCATTTT. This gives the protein CASSLLPVSNQPQHF.

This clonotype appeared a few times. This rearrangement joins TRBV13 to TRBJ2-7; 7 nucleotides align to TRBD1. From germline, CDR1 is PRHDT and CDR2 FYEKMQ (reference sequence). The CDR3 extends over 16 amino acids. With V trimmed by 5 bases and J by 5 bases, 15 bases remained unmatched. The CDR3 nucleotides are TGTGCCAGCAGCCCCCGTGGATACAGGGGAACCCACGAGCAGTACTTC. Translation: CASSPRGYRGTHEQYF.

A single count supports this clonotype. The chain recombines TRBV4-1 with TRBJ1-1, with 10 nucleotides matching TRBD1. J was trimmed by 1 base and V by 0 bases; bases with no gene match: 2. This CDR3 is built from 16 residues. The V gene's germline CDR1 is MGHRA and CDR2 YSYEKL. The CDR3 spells CASSQETGGRNTEAFF. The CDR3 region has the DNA TGCGCCAGCAGCCAAGAGACAGGGGGCCGGAACACTGAAGCTTTCTTT.

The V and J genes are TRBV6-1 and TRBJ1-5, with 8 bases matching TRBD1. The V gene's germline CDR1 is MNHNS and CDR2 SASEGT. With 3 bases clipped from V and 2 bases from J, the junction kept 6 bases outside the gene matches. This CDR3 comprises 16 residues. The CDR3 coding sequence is TGTGCCAGCAGTGATAAGACAGGGGCCGGCAATCAGCCCCAGCATTTT. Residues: CASSDKTGAGNQPQHF.

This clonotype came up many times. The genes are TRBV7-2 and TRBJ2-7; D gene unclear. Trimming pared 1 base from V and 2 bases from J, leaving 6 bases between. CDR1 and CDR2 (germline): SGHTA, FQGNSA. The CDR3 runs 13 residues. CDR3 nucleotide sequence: TGTGCCAGCAGCTTAGACATTACCTACGAGCAGTACGTC. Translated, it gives CASSLDITYEQYV.

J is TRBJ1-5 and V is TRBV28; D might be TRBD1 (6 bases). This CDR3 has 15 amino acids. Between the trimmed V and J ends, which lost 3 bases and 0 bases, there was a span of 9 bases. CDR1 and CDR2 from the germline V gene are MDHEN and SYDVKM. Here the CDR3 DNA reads TGTGCCAGCAGTTTCGAGGGACATAGCAATCAGCCCCAGCATTTT. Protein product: CASSFEGHSNQPQHF.

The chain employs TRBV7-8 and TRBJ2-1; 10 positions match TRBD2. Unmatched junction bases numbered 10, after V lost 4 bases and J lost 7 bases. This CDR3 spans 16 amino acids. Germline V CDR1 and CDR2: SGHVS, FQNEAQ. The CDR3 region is CASSSSPGLARNEQFF. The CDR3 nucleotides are TGTGCCAGCAGCTCATCTCCGGGACTAGCGCGGAATGAGCAGTTCTTC.

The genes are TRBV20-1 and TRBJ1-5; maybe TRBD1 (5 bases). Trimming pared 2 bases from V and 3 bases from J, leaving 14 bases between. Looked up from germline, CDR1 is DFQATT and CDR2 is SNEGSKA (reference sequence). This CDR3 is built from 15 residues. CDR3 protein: CSARRRGRNNQPQHF. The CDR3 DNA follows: TGCAGTGCTAGACGGCGGGGGAGAAACAATCAGCCCCAGCATTTT.

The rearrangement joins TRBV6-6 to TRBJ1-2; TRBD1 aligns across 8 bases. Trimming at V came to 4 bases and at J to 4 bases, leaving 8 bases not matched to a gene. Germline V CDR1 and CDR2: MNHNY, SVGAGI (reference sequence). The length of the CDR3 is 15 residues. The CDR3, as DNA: TGTGCCAGCAGTTTTCGGACAGGGCCTAGCTATGGCTACACCTTC. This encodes CASSFRTGPSYGYTF.

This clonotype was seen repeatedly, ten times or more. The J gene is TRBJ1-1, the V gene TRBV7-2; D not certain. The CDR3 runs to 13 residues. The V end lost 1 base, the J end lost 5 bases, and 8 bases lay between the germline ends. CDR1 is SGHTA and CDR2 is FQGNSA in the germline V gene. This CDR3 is CASSLGARTEAFF. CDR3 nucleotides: TGTGCCAGCAGCTTAGGGGCGAGAACTGAAGCTTTCTTT.

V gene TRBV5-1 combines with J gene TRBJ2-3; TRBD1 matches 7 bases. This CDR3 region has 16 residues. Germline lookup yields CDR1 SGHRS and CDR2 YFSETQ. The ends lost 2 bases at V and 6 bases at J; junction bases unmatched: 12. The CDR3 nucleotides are TGCGCCAGCAGCTTCCTGACAGGGATTGGAAAGGATACGCAGTATTTT. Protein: CASSFLTGIGKDTQYF. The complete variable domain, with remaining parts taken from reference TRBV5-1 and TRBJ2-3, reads KAGVTQTPRYLIKTRGQQVTLSCSPISGHRSVSWYQQTPGQGLQFLFEYFSETQRNKGNFPGRFSGRQFSNSRSEMNVSTLELGDSALYLCASSFLTGIGKDTQYFGPGTRLTVL.

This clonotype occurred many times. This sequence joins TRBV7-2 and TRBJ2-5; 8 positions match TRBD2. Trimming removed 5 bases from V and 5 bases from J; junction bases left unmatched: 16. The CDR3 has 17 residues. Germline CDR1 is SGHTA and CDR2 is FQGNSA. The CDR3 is CASSITAGVILLETQYF. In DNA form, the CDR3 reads TGTGCCAGCAGCATAACAGCGGGGGTGATTCTTTTGGAGACCCAGTACTTC.

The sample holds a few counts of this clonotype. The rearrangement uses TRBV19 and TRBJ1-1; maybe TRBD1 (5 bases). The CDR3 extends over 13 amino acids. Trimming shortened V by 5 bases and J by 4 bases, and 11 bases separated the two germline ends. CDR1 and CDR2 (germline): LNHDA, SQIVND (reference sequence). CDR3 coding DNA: TGTGCCAGTAGTTCCGGACATCTCACTGAAGCTTTCTTT. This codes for CASSSGHLTEAFF. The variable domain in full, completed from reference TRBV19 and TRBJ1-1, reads DGGITQSPKYLFRKEGQNVTLSCEQNLNHDAMYWYRQDPGQGLRLIYYSQIVNDFQKGDIAEGYSVSREKKESFPLTVTSAQKNPTAFYLCASSSGHLTEAFFGQGTRLTVV.

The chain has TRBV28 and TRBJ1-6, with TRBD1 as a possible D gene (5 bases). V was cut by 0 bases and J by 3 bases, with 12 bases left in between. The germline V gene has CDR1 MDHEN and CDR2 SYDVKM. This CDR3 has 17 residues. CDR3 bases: TGTGCCAGCAGTTTATGGCGCAGGGATATCTATAATTCACCCCTCCACTTT. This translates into CASSLWRRDIYNSPLHF.

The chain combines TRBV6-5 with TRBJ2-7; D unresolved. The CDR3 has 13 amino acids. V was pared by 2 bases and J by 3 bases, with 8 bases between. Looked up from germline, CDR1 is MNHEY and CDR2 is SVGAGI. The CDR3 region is CASSYGRIYEQYF. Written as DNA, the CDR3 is TGTGCCAGCAGTTACGGCCGGATCTACGAGCAGTACTTC.

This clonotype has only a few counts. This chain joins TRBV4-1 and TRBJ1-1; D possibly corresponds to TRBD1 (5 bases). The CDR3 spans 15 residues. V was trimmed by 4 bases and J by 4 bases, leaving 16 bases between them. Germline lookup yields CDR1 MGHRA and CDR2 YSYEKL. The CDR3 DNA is TGCGCCAGCAGCCTGGACAACGGGGGAGGCACTGAAGCTTTCTTT. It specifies CASSLDNGGGTEAFF.

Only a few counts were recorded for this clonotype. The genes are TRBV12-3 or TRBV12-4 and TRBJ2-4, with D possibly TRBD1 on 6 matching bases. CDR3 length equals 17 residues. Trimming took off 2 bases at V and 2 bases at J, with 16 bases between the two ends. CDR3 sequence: CASSLTPPTGSKNIQYF. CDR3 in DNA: TGTGCCAGCAGTTTAACCCCCCCCACAGGGTCCAAAAACATTCAGTACTTC.

CDR3 residues: CASSLGDLNEQFF. The CDR3 DNA reads TGTGCCAGCAGCTTGGGGGATTTGAATGAGCAGTTCTTC. The rearrangement links TRBV7-3 to TRBJ2-1; D may be TRBD1 or TRBD2 (5 bases each). Between the trimmed V and J ends, which lost 3 bases and 7 bases, there was a span of 10 bases. This CDR3 is 13 amino acids long. Germline assignment: CDR1 SGHTA and CDR2 FQGTGA.

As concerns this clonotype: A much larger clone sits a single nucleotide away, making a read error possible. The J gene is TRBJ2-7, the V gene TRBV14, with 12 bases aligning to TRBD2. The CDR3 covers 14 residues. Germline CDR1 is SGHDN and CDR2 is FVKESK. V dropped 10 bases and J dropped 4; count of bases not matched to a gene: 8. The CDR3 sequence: CANSPGLAGYEQYF. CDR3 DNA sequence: TGTGCCAACAGTCCCGGACTAGCGGGGTACGAGCAGTACTTC.

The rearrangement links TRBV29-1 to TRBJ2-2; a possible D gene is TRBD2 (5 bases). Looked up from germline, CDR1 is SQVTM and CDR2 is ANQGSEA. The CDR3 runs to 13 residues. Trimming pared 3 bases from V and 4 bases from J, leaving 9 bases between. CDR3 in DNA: TGCAGCGTTGAGGGGAGATTCACCGGGGAGCTGTTTTTT. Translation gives CSVEGRFTGELFF.